The entry below gives a single T cell receptor beta chain sequence along with its context. The antigen this receptor binds is unknown. One base away there is no much larger clone; base qualities are not given. Using the deep immunoSEQ assay, TCR CDR3 regions were amplified from genomic DNA by multiplex PCR. Extracted genomic DNA from each cell subset was distributed evenly across all wells of several immunoSEQ 96-well plates, and each plate was treated as a replicate. For sorted subsets, each replicate PCR was loaded with about 200 ng genomic DNA, equivalent to 25,000 to 35,000 T cell genomes. Purified libraries were quantified with a Qubit 3.0 fluorometer, sized on a Bioanalyzer 2100, and re-quantified with the KAPA Library Quantification kit. Each immunoSEQ 96-well plate was sequenced on its own single-read 150-cycle Illumina NextSeq 550 flow cell. In the paper's pipeline: Because the immunoSEQ output held only junctional sequences and lacked quality scores, the filtering could not match the filtering applied to full-length reads. To assign V/J genes and CDR3, sequences were annotated against IMGT germline references using PyIR, a Python wrapper for IgBLAST v1.9. Any read was removed if the V/J assignment was weak (E-value above 1e-6), the CDR3 was missing, or the read contained stop codons, out-of-frame junctions, or ambiguous translated residues. A V3J clonotype was defined by an identical inferred V gene, J gene, and CDR3 amino acid sequence. To compute the percentage overlap between repertoires, the number of shared unique clonotypes was divided by the size of the smaller repertoire. Three approaches were used to assess repertoire richness: RTK rarefaction, the Chao1 estimator, and Recon v2.1 estimates of unobserved clonotypes. OLGA was used to compute generation probabilities for all TCRbeta clonotypes that the gDNA method yielded from a few donors. Sourced from immuneACCESS, this table was stored by TCRdb with only in-frame sequences that have V and J called. A share of the clones is absent; for the studies checked, an unresolved V gene accounts for under half, and the remainder has no known explanation. V, J and clone size reflect that table, while D and trimming were determined from the DNA. The sample includes 740,000 or so clones, with around 78% observed a single time. Under 2% of the sample is in the top ten clones.

These data originate in a study of shared clonotypes between healthy human individuals (TCRdb year 2020). Concerning the study at large: Two women and a few men aged 18 to 49 years were included in the cohort. Libraries were prepared and TCR repertoires were sequenced by different laboratories using diverse techniques, in order to increase sequencing depth and limit assay-specific biases. For each donor, CD4 naive and CD4 memory were each run on three plates, CD8 naive on two plates, and CD8 memory on one plate. The study deeply sequenced blood TCR repertoires of 5 or 6 healthy adults to estimate repertoire size and the extent of clonotype sharing between individuals. Between about 0.85 and 9.5 billion PBMCs per donor were obtained by leukapheresis.

The CDR3 measures 16 amino acids from cysteine to phenylalanine. Only CDR3 DNA is held: 48 bases, read in frame from base 1. A distance of 13 bases separates the germline ends of V and J, which lose 3 bases and 1 base respectively. The germline V gene (reference sequence) sets CDR1 to LNHNV and CDR2 to YYDKDF. The donors were healthy, HIV-negative adults with no recently reported acute infections or vaccinations. Only Caucasian adults living in Nashville, Tennessee, USA were represented among the donors. Magnetic negative selection was used to enrich CD4+ T cells, after which naive cells were positively selected on CD45RA and the negative fraction became the memory subset. Blood was obtained by leukapheresis, after which PBMCs were separated by Ficoll-Histopaque density gradient centrifugation and cryopreserved in liquid nitrogen vapor phase. Purity and quantity of every magnetically sorted T cell population were checked by analytical flow cytometry. Each sorted fraction had its genomic DNA isolated and then quantified by UV absorbance on a Nanodrop 2000c.

Study-wide conclusions, independent of this receptor: Sharing across several donors was observed for approximately 5% of naive CD4, under 4% of naive CD8, about 2.3% of memory CD4, and about 0.39% of memory CD8 clonotypes. Estimated clonotype richness was generally larger for naive than for memory subsets. Even with the large sequencing depth, rarefaction of the sorted-subset datasets indicated that sequencing was incomplete. Compared with non-shared clonotypes, clonotypes shared by all four sorted-subset donors had higher generation probabilities. Sampling was restricted to blood, and TCR repertoires in tissues likely differ from the TCR repertoires found in blood. Because the study included a small number of donors, the genetic and exposure-history diversity represented was limited. Pairwise subsampling led to the expectation that sequencing depth would affect the degree of clonotype sharing among donors.

This TCR derives from a woman in her 30s in good health. This sequence uses TRBV15 and TRBJ2-1; the D gene is perhaps TRBD1, on 6 matching bases. Sequenced sample: memory CD4+ T cells sorted from blood. The sample's cell subset or site label is to be understood as: CD45RA-negative fraction. The CDR3 region has the sequence CATSSLRQVSYNEQFF. At the DNA level, the sequence is TGTGCCACCAGCAGTTTACGACAGGTATCCTACAATGAGCAGTTCTTC.